The clone carrying this T cell receptor beta chain turned up a few times. This entry belongs to a study of cytomegalovirus exposure and HLA in healthy donors. Primers for the PCR totalled 60 Vbeta and 13 Jbeta. Generated by immunoSEQ multiplex PCR, the TCRdb table keeps only in-frame clones and is missing some. The sample carries a few hundred thousand clones, under 80% recorded once. The receptor was derived from a woman in her twenties or thirties in good health and CMV-seronegative. Sample: PBMCs.

The DNA of the CDR3 is TGTGCCAGCAGCTTGACCCTGGCAGGGGAACGCTACACCTTC. It is translated as CASSLTLAGERYTF. J is TRBJ1-2 and V is TRBV7-9; D possibly corresponds to TRBD1 (6 bases). Germline-derived CDR1 and CDR2 are SEHNR and FQNEAQ (reference sequence). The CDR3 totals 14 residues. The V end was cut by 3 bases, the J end by 9 bases, with 17 bases between.